This T cell receptor beta chain is drawn from a study of control samples from healthy donors and cancer patients. V dropped 0 bases and J dropped 1 base, with 11 bases sitting between them. From germline, CDR1 is SGHRS and CDR2 YFSETQ. This CDR3 region has 15 residues. Produced via immunoSEQ multiplex PCR; TCRdb's table is partial and in-frame only. This sample yields roughly 100,000 clones, of which approximately 90% are seen a single time; about 18% belongs to the top ten. This clonotype was obtained from a man aged 55 to 70 with lung cancer. The source material was PBMCs. The chain employs TRBV5-1 and TRBJ2-7; TRBD1 or TRBD2 may be the D gene (5 bases each). The CDR3: CASSLGDLPSYEQYF. The CDR3 coding sequence is TGCGCCAGCAGCTTGGGGGACCTTCCTTCCTACGAGCAGTACTTC. The full variable domain, its missing parts supplied by reference TRBV5-1 and TRBJ2-7, is KAGVTQTPRYLIKTRGQQVTLSCSPISGHRSVSWYQQTPGQGLQFLFEYFSETQRNKGNFPGRFSGRQFSNSRSEMNVSTLELGDSALYLCASSLGDLPSYEQYFGPGTRLTVT.